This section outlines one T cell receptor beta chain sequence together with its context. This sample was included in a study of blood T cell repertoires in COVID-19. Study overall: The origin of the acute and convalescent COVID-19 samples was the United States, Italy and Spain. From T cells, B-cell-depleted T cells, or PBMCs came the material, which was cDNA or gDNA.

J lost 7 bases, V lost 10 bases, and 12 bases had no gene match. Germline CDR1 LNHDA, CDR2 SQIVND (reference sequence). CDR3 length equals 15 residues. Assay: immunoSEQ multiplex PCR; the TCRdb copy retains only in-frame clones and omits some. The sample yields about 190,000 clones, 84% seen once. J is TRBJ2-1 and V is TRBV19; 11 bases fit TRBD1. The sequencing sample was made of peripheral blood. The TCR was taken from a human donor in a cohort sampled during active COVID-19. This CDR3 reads CATLAFGTGGNEQFF. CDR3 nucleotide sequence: TGTGCCACCCTTGCCTTCGGGACAGGGGGTAATGAGCAGTTCTTC. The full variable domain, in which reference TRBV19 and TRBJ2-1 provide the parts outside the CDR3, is DGGITQSPKYLFRKEGQNVTLSCEQNLNHDAMYWYRQDPGQGLRLIYYSQIVNDFQKGDIAEGYSVSREKKESFPLTVTSAQKNPTAFYLCATLAFGTGGNEQFFGPGTRLTVL.